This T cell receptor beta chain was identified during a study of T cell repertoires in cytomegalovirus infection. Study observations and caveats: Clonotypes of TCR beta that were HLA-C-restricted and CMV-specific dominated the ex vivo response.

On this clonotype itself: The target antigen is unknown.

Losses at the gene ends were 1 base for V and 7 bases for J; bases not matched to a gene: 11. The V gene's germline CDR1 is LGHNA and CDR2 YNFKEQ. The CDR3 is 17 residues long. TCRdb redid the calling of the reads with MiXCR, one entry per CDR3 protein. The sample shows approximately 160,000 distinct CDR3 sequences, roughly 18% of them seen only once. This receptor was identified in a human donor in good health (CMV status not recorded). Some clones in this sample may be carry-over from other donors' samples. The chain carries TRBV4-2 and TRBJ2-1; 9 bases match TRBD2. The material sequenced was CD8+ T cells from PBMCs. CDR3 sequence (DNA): TGTGCCAGCAGCCAAGGGGCGGGCGGGGGGGCGAATAATGAGCAGTTCTTC. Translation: CASSQGAGGGANNEQFF.